A single sample is the source of the 30 T cell receptor beta chains below, sequenced in a study of OX40 agonist ivuxolimab in advanced cancers. Profiled with immunoSEQ multiplex PCR; TCRdb holds only in-frame clones, not every one. The sample records tens of thousands of clones, 70% to 90% being singletons. The sequences come from CD4+ or CD8+ T cells sorted from blood, collected in a trial of the OX40 agonist ivuxolimab. The origin of the receptors is an adult with an advanced solid tumor such as melanoma, head and neck, liver or kidney cancer.

The chain links TRBV4-2 to TRBJ2-6; D possibly corresponds to TRBD1 (6 bases). CDR3 length: 16 amino acids. Germline V gene data show CDR1 as LGHNA and CDR2 as YNFKEQ. Trimming stripped 0 bases from V and 0 bases from J, with 6 bases between. CDR3 sequence (DNA): TGTGCCAGCAGCCAAGACAGGGGCTCTGGGGCCAACGTCCTGACTTTC. It yields the protein CASSQDRGSGANVLTF.

This clone was recorded once. The rearrangement links TRBV4-3 to TRBJ1-1; the match to TRBD1 covers 9 bases. The CDR3 totals 14 residues. The ends lost 1 base at V and 3 bases at J; junction bases unmatched: 0. From germline, CDR1 is LGHNA and CDR2 YSLEER. The DNA of the CDR3 is TGCGCCAGCAGCCAAGGACAGGGGGACACTGAAGCTTTCTTT. It codes for CASSQGQGDTEAFF.

This sequence joins TRBV19 and TRBJ2-5; tentative D call: TRBD1 (5 bases). The germline V and J ends were trimmed by 3 bases and 1 base, with 12 bases remaining between them. Germline CDR1 reads LNHDA; CDR2 reads SQIVND (reference sequence). The CDR3 runs 15 residues. CDR3 amino acids: CASSIEQDVQETQYF. In DNA form, the CDR3 reads TGTGCCAGTAGTATTGAACAGGATGTCCAAGAGACCCAGTACTTC.

The chain employs TRBV19 and TRBJ2-3, with D hard to call. V lost 5 bases to trimming and J lost 3 bases, with 15 bases between them. There are 15 residues in the CDR3. Germline V CDR1 and CDR2: LNHDA, SQIVND (reference sequence). The CDR3 DNA is TGTGCCAGTAGTCACAACTCCGACCCGACAGATACGCAGTATTTT. Encoded protein: CASSHNSDPTDTQYF.

This clone came up once. V gene TRBV9 combines with J gene TRBJ2-3; 8 bases align to TRBD2. The CDR3 is made up of 15 amino acids. Germline assignment: CDR1 SGDLS and CDR2 YYNGEE. Trimming cost V 4 bases and J 3 bases; bases outside gene matches: 7. The CDR3 DNA is TGTGCCAGCAGCCTTAGAGCGGGGGATACAGATACGCAGTATTTT. It translates to CASSLRAGDTDTQYF.

The chain uses TRBV9 and TRBJ1-4; D call uncertain. Germline assignment: CDR1 SGDLS and CDR2 YYNGEE. The CDR3 totals 15 residues. Trimming removed 6 bases at V and 5 bases at J, with 17 bases between. The CDR3 DNA reads as TGTGCCAGCAAACGAGGGCAGATGGGAAATGAAAAACTGTTTTTT. This translates into CASKRGQMGNEKLFF.

This clone has just one count. This rearrangement joins TRBV5-1 to TRBJ1-1; D may be TRBD1 (5 bases). The germline CDR1 and CDR2 sequences are SGHRS and YFSETQ. V lost 0 bases and J 5 bases, leaving 14 bases between the germline ends. The CDR3 runs to 15 residues. The CDR3 sequence is CASSLGEGLDTEAFF. The CDR3 bases are TGCGCCAGCAGCTTGGGGGAGGGGCTGGATACTGAAGCTTTCTTT.

The chain has TRBV14 and TRBJ2-5; D uncertain. The V gene lost 0 bases and the J gene lost 3 bases, with 11 bases spanning the gap. This CDR3 is built from 15 residues. The germline CDR1 and CDR2 sequences are SGHDN and FVKESK. CDR3 DNA sequence: TGTGCCAGCAGCCAAGAGATGGGCTGGAAAGAGACCCAGTACTTC. It is translated as CASSQEMGWKETQYF.

V usage is TRBV27 and J usage is TRBJ2-7; D gene uncertain. Between the trimmed V and J ends, which lost 0 bases and 6 bases, there was a span of 15 bases. The CDR3 sequence is 15 residues long. Germline V gene sequence: CDR1 MNHEY, CDR2 SMNVEV (reference sequence). CDR3 coding DNA: TGTGCCAGCAGTTTATCGGGTGGAATTGCAGTCGAGCAGTACTTC. As protein: CASSLSGGIAVEQYF.

The chain joins TRBV13 to TRBJ1-3; 7 bases fit TRBD1. CDR3 length: 15 amino acids. V lost 0 bases, J lost 4 bases, and 3 bases stayed unmatched. The germline V gene has CDR1 PRHDT and CDR2 FYEKMQ (reference sequence). CDR3 DNA: TGTGCCAGCAGCTTAGGACAGGGGTGGGGAAACACCATATATTTT. This encodes CASSLGQGWGNTIYF. Together with reference TRBV13 and TRBJ1-3, the CDR3 gives the full variable domain: AAGVIQSPRHLIKEKRETATLKCYPIPRHDTVYWYQQGPGQDPQFLISFYEKMQSDKGSIPDRFSAQQFSDYHSELNMSSLELGDSALYFCASSLGQGWGNTIYFGEGSWLTVV.

The table lists this clone with a count of one. The chain has TRBV28 and TRBJ2-7; D remains ambiguous. Trimming pared 5 bases from V and 0 bases from J, leaving 17 bases between. CDR1 is MDHEN, CDR2 SYDVKM, per germline. The CDR3 totals 16 residues. This CDR3 reads CASSPVLMSNSYEQYF. The CDR3 DNA sequence: TGTGCCAGCAGTCCTGTCCTTATGTCAAACTCCTACGAGCAGTACTTC.

This sequence joins TRBV7-6 and TRBJ2-7; 10 bases line up with TRBD2. This CDR3 spans 16 amino acids. Germline loops: CDR1 SGHVS, CDR2 FNYEAQ. V trimming: 5 bases; J trimming: 4 bases; junction bases outside the gene matches: 11. CDR3 sequence (DNA): TGTGCCAGCAGCCCCCGGGTAGCGGGGGGCCCTTACGAGCAGTACTTC. This codes for CASSPRVAGGPYEQYF.

The chain employs TRBV2 and TRBJ2-2, with TRBD1 identical over 7 bases. This CDR3 spans 19 amino acids. The V gene end was trimmed by 3 bases and the J gene end by 1 base; junction bases not matched to a gene: 14. The germline V gene encodes CDR1 SNHLY and CDR2 FYNNEI. CDR3 residues: CASSDLPDGGQENTGELFF. DNA for the CDR3: TGTGCCAGCAGTGATCTCCCGGACGGTGGACAGGAGAACACCGGGGAGCTGTTTTTT.

The chain uses TRBV30 and TRBJ1-2; D possibly corresponds to TRBD1 (5 bases). The germline V gene has CDR1 GTSNPN and CDR2 SVGIG (reference sequence). V was shortened by 5 bases and J by 3 bases, with 13 bases between the two germline ends. This CDR3 has 13 amino acids. CDR3 nucleotide sequence: TGTGCCTGGCGGGAGGGAGGGGACTATGGCTACACCTTC. Amino acid sequence: CAWREGGDYGYTF. The variable domain in full, with the rest retrieved from reference TRBV30 and TRBJ1-2, is SQTIHQWPATLVQPVGSPLSLECTVEGTSNPNLYWYRQAAGRGLQLLFYSVGIGQISSEVPQNLSASRPQDRQFILSSKKLLLSDSGFYLCAWREGGDYGYTFGSGTRLTVV.

This clone came up a few times. The CDR3 here is CASSRGQVRSPLHF. DNA of the CDR3: TGTGCCAGCAGCCGGGGACAGGTTCGATCACCCCTCCACTTT. V is TRBV7-9 and J is TRBJ1-6; 8 positions match TRBD1. The germline V gene encodes CDR1 SEHNR and CDR2 FQNEAQ (reference sequence). V trimming: 5 bases; J trimming: 10 bases; junction bases outside the gene matches: 7. The CDR3 is 14 residues long.

This chain uses TRBV13 with TRBJ2-5; 12 positions agree with TRBD2. The germline V gene encodes CDR1 PRHDT and CDR2 FYEKMQ (reference sequence). The CDR3 runs 16 residues. The J segment lost 4 bases and the V segment lost 5 bases, leaving 8 bases of the junction unmatched. CDR3 in DNA: TGTGCCAGCAGCACCCGACTAGCGGGGGCGGTAGAGACCCAGTACTTC. It specifies CASSTRLAGAVETQYF.

This clone was recorded once. The rearrangement joins TRBV19 to TRBJ2-7; the D gene is possibly TRBD2 (7 bases). Looked up from germline, CDR1 is LNHDA and CDR2 is SQIVND (reference sequence). Trimming removed 3 bases from V and 2 bases from J, with 14 bases in between. The CDR3 has 15 residues. The CDR3 region has the DNA TGTGCCAGTAGTATGGCGGCGGGGGCGACCTACGAGCAGTACTTC. Translated: CASSMAAGATYEQYF.

V usage is TRBV5-4 and J usage is TRBJ1-2; 8 bases map to TRBD1. The germline CDR1 and CDR2 sequences are SGHNT and YYREEE (reference sequence). The junction had 4 bases not matched to a gene; V was cut back by 4 bases and J by 2 bases. The CDR3 spans 14 residues. In DNA form, the CDR3 reads TGTGCCAGCAGCCTAGGACAGGGAAACTATGGCTACACCTTC. It codes for CASSLGQGNYGYTF.

This clone is medium-sized in the sample. The chain joins TRBV7-2 to TRBJ2-2; D is ambiguous. Germline CDR1 is SGHTA and CDR2 is FQGNSA. The CDR3 is made up of 14 amino acids. The V end lost 5 bases, the J end lost 2 bases, and 9 bases lay between the germline ends. DNA of the CDR3: TGTGCCAGCAGCCCCTTAGGAAACACCGGGGAGCTGTTTTTT. Encoded protein: CASSPLGNTGELFF. Based on the CDR3 plus reference TRBV7-2 and TRBJ2-2, the full variable domain is GAGVSQSPSNKVTEKGKDVELRCDPISGHTALYWYRQSLGQGLEFLIYFQGNSAPDKSGLPSDRFSAERTGGSVSTLTIQRTQQEDSAVYLCASSPLGNTGELFFGEGSRLTVL.

The rearrangement uses TRBV4-3 and TRBJ2-1; D is undetermined. Germline-derived CDR1 and CDR2 are LGHNA and YSLEER. The V and J ends lost 2 bases and 0 bases respectively, with 8 bases between them. This CDR3 is built from 15 residues. Written as DNA, the CDR3 is TGCGCCAGCAGCCAAATATTGAGCTCCTACAATGAGCAGTTCTTC. Its translation: CASSQILSSYNEQFF.

V and J are TRBV14 and TRBJ2-7; 9 bases are a match to TRBD1. The CDR3 runs to 14 residues. Germline V gives CDR1 SGHDN, CDR2 FVKESK. The trim removed 4 bases at V and 7 bases at J, leaving 8 bases unmatched. CDR3 region: CASSPTGTGWEQYF. The CDR3, as DNA: TGTGCCAGCAGCCCAACCGGGACAGGGTGGGAGCAGTACTTC.

The gene calls are TRBV28 and TRBJ2-1, with 15 bases that match TRBD2. Germline values: CDR1 MDHEN, CDR2 SYDVKM. V lost 5 bases, J lost 8 bases, and 10 bases stayed unmatched. The CDR3 runs to 17 residues. The CDR3 protein is CASSRSGTSGGRDEQFF. The DNA of the CDR3 is TGTGCCAGCAGTCGATCCGGGACTAGCGGGGGGCGGGATGAGCAGTTCTTC.

In its sample, this clone was seen a few times. This chain links TRBV7-9 with TRBJ1-1, with D unresolved. Trimming pared 1 base from V and 0 bases from J, leaving 9 bases between. The CDR3 runs to 15 residues. Germline V CDR1 and CDR2: SEHNR, FQNEAQ (reference sequence). CDR3 in DNA: TGTGCCAGCAGCTTAGATTTGGGGTTGAACACTGAAGCTTTCTTT. Residues: CASSLDLGLNTEAFF. Together with reference TRBV7-9 and TRBJ1-1, the CDR3 gives the full variable domain: DTGVSQNPRHKITKRGQNVTFRCDPISEHNRLYWYRQTLGQGPEFLTYFQNEAQLEKSRLLSDRFSAERPKGSFSTLEIQRTEQGDSAMYLCASSLDLGLNTEAFFGQGTRLTVV.

To note about this clone: Relative to the germline gene, one junction end is altered; a read error may explain this. V and J are TRBV5-4 and TRBJ2-7; possibly TRBD1 for D (6 bases). The CDR3 runs 14 residues. The germline gives CDR1 SGHNT, CDR2 YYREEE (reference sequence). The CDR3 protein is CASSLEQGSHEQYF. CDR3 bases: TGTGCCAGCAGCTTGGAACAGGGCTCCCACGAGCAGTACTTC.

Here the CDR3 DNA reads TGCGCCAGCAGTGTCGGCGGGTCTAATGAGCAGTTCTTC. Translated: CASSVGGSNEQFF. The gene calls are TRBV5-1 and TRBJ2-1; D perhaps matches TRBD2 (5 bases). V was pared by 5 bases and J by 7 bases, with 13 bases between. Germline CDR1 and CDR2: SGHRS and YFSETQ. CDR3 length equals 13 residues.

J is TRBJ1-4 and V is TRBV4-1; no definite D call. This CDR3 is 12 amino acids long. Germline V gene lookup returns CDR1 MGHRA and CDR2 YSYEKL. Trimming took 0 bases from V and 8 from J, leaving 4 bases between them. CDR3 in amino acids: CASSQDGEKLFF. In DNA, the CDR3 is TGCGCCAGCAGCCAAGATGGCGAAAAACTGTTTTTT.

The chain links TRBV7-7 to TRBJ2-5; TRBD2 matches at 12 bases. The CDR3 has 16 residues. From germline, CDR1 is SSHAT and CDR2 FNYEAQ (reference sequence). J lost 5 bases, V lost 5 bases, and 9 bases had no gene match. The CDR3 loop is CASSLLAGGRRETQYF. CDR3 nucleotides: TGTGCCAGCAGCCTGCTAGCGGGGGGGCGGCGGGAGACCCAGTACTTC.

V and J are TRBV7-9 and TRBJ1-1; 10 nucleotides agree with TRBD1. With V trimmed by 4 bases and J by 8 bases, 7 bases remained unmatched. The CDR3 is 14 amino acids. The germline gives CDR1 SEHNR, CDR2 FQNEAQ (reference sequence). CDR3 sequence: CASSYRDRGAEAFF. Here the CDR3 DNA reads TGTGCCAGCAGCTACCGGGACAGGGGAGCCGAAGCTTTCTTT. Combining the CDR3 with reference TRBV7-9 and TRBJ1-1 gives the whole variable domain DTGVSQNPRHKITKRGQNVTFRCDPISEHNRLYWYRQTLGQGPEFLTYFQNEAQLEKSRLLSDRFSAERPKGSFSTLEIQRTEQGDSAMYLCASSYRDRGAEAFFGQGTRLTVV.

The chain couples TRBV4-2 to TRBJ1-2; TRBD1 matches 7 bases. The CDR3 has 16 residues. The germline CDR1 and CDR2 sequences are LGHNA and YNFKEQ. V shed 3 bases and J 7 bases; nucleotides not matched to a gene: 14. In DNA, the CDR3 is TGTGCCAGCAGCCAGTCACGGGACAGATTGAAGTCTGGCTACACCTTC. Its protein is CASSQSRDRLKSGYTF.

The sample holds one count of this clone. This chain joins TRBV7-9 and TRBJ2-7; D unresolved. CDR3 size: 13 residues. Per germline, CDR1 SEHNR and CDR2 FQNEAQ (reference sequence). V was pared by 5 bases and J by 3 bases, with 11 bases between. The CDR3 spells CASSHRTNYEQYF. For the CDR3, the DNA is TGTGCCAGCAGCCACCGGACCAACTACGAGCAGTACTTC.